Presented here are 32 T cell receptor beta chains from one specimen sequenced in a study of human T cells and chemical hapten exposure. Using its own MiXCR run on the RACE reads, TCRdb lists one record per CDR3 protein. The top ten hold over 6.5% of the sample, which has approximately 370,000 distinct CDR3 sequences, roughly 6% seen once. Time point reported: pre-sensitization, week 0. Treatment of the sample: therapeutic diphenylcyclopropenone sensitization with weekly scalp DPC. The sequenced sample was whole blood, obtained in connection with sensitization to the hapten diphenylcyclopropenone (DPC). The source is a woman in her late teens or twenties with alopecia areata. Some clones in this sample may be carry-over from other donors' samples.

Ten or more counts support this clonotype. This chain uses TRBV5-6 with TRBJ2-7; no clear D. Germline V lookup: CDR1 SGHDT, CDR2 YYEEEE. This CDR3 has 14 amino acids. V lost 2 bases, J lost 2 bases, and 11 bases lay in between. The CDR3 bases are TGTGCCAGCAGCTTAGGTGGACCGACCTACGAGCAGTACTTC. Encoded protein: CASSLGGPTYEQYF.

This clonotype was seen ten or more times. The CDR3 nucleotides read TGCAGCGTTTCCCACTCTGGGGCCAACGTCCTGACTTTC. Protein product: CSVSHSGANVLTF. The chain links TRBV29-1 to TRBJ2-6; no definite D call. The CDR3 covers 13 residues. Trimming removed 5 bases from V and 0 bases from J, with 5 bases in between. The V gene's germline CDR1 is SQVTM and CDR2 ANQGSEA.

At least ten counts were recorded for this clonotype. The chain couples TRBV4-2 to TRBJ2-3; 11 bases are a match to TRBD2. The CDR3 is 17 residues long. Germline V gives CDR1 LGHNA, CDR2 YNFKEQ. V lost 4 bases, J lost 2 bases, and 8 bases stayed unmatched. The CDR3 bases are TGTGCCAGCAGCCGCCGCCTAGCGGGGGGCTCCACAGATACGCAGTATTTT. Its translation: CASSRRLAGGSTDTQYF.

This clonotype turned up a few times. V gene TRBV28 combines with J gene TRBJ2-7, with D tentatively TRBD2 (5 bases). The CDR3 has 15 residues. V dropped 5 bases and J dropped 0 bases, with 14 bases sitting between them. The germline V gene encodes CDR1 MDHEN and CDR2 SYDVKM. As DNA, the CDR3 is TGTGCCAGCAGTCCTCACGGACTGGTCTCCTACGAGCAGTACTTC. As protein: CASSPHGLVSYEQYF. The full variable domain, rest sourced from reference TRBV28 and TRBJ2-7, is DVKVTQSSRYLVKRTGEKVFLECVQDMDHENMFWYRQDPGLGLRLIYFSYDVKMKEKGDIPEGYSVSREKKERFSLILESASTNQTSMYLCASSPHGLVSYEQYFGPGTRLTVT.

This clonotype was counted a single time. Possible read error: a much larger clone is one base away. This chain joins TRBV3-1 and TRBJ1-2; 8 positions match TRBD1. The CDR3 contains 20 residues. CDR1 and CDR2 (germline): LGHDT, YNNKEL (reference sequence). Germline trimming cut 3 bases from V and 7 bases from J; bases unmatched to any gene: 25. The CDR3 protein is CASSHDLTGGDAGRGSGYTF. The CDR3 coding sequence is TGTGCCAGCAGCCATGACCTTACAGGGGGAGATGCGGGGCGAGGATCTGGCTACACCTTC.

This clonotype was counted ten times or more. The CDR3, as DNA: TGTGCCAGCAGTTTATTGACAGGGATCGAGCAGTTCTTC. Protein product: CASSLLTGIEQFF. The chain carries TRBV28 and TRBJ2-1, with TRBD1 matching over 7 bases. With 1 base clipped from V and 10 bases from J, the junction kept 4 bases outside the gene matches. The CDR3 is 13 residues long. Germline CDR1 and CDR2: MDHEN and SYDVKM.

This clonotype has only a few counts. The J gene is TRBJ1-6, the V gene TRBV20-1; unclear D gene. Per germline, CDR1 DFQATT and CDR2 SNEGSKA (reference sequence). The CDR3 is 15 amino acids. Trimming removed 3 bases at V and 5 bases at J, with 14 bases between. CDR3 DNA sequence: TGCAGTGCTAGGATCCCTGAACTTAATAATTCACCCCTCCACTTT. It encodes CSARIPELNNSPLHF.

CDR3 amino acids: CASKASSYNEQFF. CDR3 bases: TGTGCCAGCAAGGCTAGCTCCTACAATGAGCAGTTCTTC. The rearrangement uses TRBV2 and TRBJ2-1; D gene unclear. The CDR3 covers 13 residues. The germline CDR1 and CDR2 sequences are SNHLY and FYNNEI. V lost 7 bases and J 0 bases, leaving 7 bases between the germline ends.

This clonotype came up many times. The chain is built from TRBV12-3 or TRBV12-4 and TRBJ2-1; 9 bases align to TRBD2. The CDR3 is made up of 15 amino acids. The V and J ends lost 6 bases and 6 bases, in that order; junction bases with no gene match: 9. The CDR3 DNA sequence: TGTGCCAGCAGCTTAATGTCGGGACTAGCCAATGAGCAGTTCTTC. Translated, it gives CASSLMSGLANEQFF.

This clonotype was detected a few times. This chain uses TRBV6-2 or TRBV6-3 with TRBJ2-5, with 10 bases matching TRBD2. Unmatched junction bases numbered 8, after V lost 7 bases and J lost 0 bases. This CDR3 comprises 16 residues. Germline-derived CDR1 and CDR2 are MNHEY and SVGEGT. CDR3 sequence: CASNGLAALYQETQYF. DNA for the CDR3: TGTGCCAGCAATGGACTAGCGGCGTTATACCAAGAGACCCAGTACTTC.

This clonotype was counted at least ten times. DNA of the CDR3: TGTGCCAGCAGCCAAGGGGGACAGGGAGGAACACCCCTCCACTTT. It yields the protein CASSQGGQGGTPLHF. This chain links TRBV3-1 with TRBJ1-6; 9 bases agree with TRBD1. The CDR3 contains 15 residues. V lost 1 base, J lost 11 bases, and 6 bases stayed unmatched. In germline, CDR1 is LGHDT, CDR2 YNNKEL (reference sequence).

The chain employs TRBV18 and TRBJ1-1; D unclear. CDR1 KGHSH and CDR2 LQKENI come from the germline V gene. The CDR3 is 14 amino acids. V lost 5 bases and J 1 base, leaving 11 bases between the germline ends. The CDR3 DNA is TGTGCCAGCTCATCATCGACGGAGAACACTGAAGCTTTCTTT. This encodes CASSSSTENTEAFF.

The chain couples TRBV7-8 to TRBJ2-3; a weak D match, TRBD1 (6 bases). CDR1 is SGHVS and CDR2 is FQNEAQ in the germline V gene. V was trimmed by 3 bases and J by 0 bases, leaving 10 bases between them. The CDR3 consists of 15 residues. The CDR3 spells CASSFGQPSTDTQYF. The CDR3 DNA sequence: TGTGCCAGCAGCTTCGGACAGCCTAGCACAGATACGCAGTATTTT.

This clonotype was seen repeatedly, ten times or more. This rearrangement joins TRBV6-5 to TRBJ2-1, with 10 bases matching TRBD2. The CDR3 loop spans 15 amino acids. CDR1 is MNHEY and CDR2 is SVGAGI in the germline V gene. The trim removed 2 bases at V and 8 bases at J, leaving 6 bases unmatched. The CDR3 is CASSYQRGGLDEQFF. As DNA, the CDR3 is TGTGCCAGCAGTTACCAGCGGGGGGGCTTAGATGAGCAGTTCTTC.

V is TRBV6-5 and J is TRBJ1-1; D is ambiguous. CDR3 length: 16 amino acids. The germline CDR1 and CDR2 sequences are MNHEY and SVGAGI. V was clipped by 0 bases and J by 1 base, with 12 bases between them. As DNA, the CDR3 is TGTGCCAGCAGTTACTCGAGGCCAGGTCGGAACACTGAAGCTTTCTTT. Residues: CASSYSRPGRNTEAFF.

This chain links TRBV21-1 with TRBJ2-5. TRBV21-1 is labeled a pseudogene. The length of the CDR3 is 16 residues. The CDR3 protein is CASSKVDSHVPETQYF. CDR3 in DNA: TGTGCCAGCAGCAAAGTAGACTCGCACGTTCCAGAGACCCAGTACTTC.

This clonotype appeared many times. The rearrangement links TRBV20-1 to TRBJ1-1; D call uncertain. The CDR3 loop spans 12 amino acids. The V and J ends lost 6 bases and 2 bases respectively, with 10 bases between them. Germline V gene lookup returns CDR1 DFQATT and CDR2 SNEGSKA (reference sequence). CDR3 in DNA: TGCAGTGCCACCCGGACTAACACTGAAGCTTTCTTT. Its protein is CSATRTNTEAFF.

This clonotype has a handful of counts. V gene TRBV7-9 combines with J gene TRBJ1-6; 10 nucleotides match TRBD1. The J segment lost 10 bases and the V segment lost 4 bases, leaving 13 bases of the junction unmatched. The germline V gene encodes CDR1 SEHNR and CDR2 FQNEAQ (reference sequence). The CDR3 is 17 residues long. Here the CDR3 DNA reads TGTGCCAGCAGCTATCCGCCGGGACAGGGGACAAGCTCACCCCTCCACTTT. Protein sequence: CASSYPPGQGTSSPLHF.

The chain couples TRBV9 to TRBJ2-2; 8 positions agree with TRBD1. Germline assignment: CDR1 SGDLS and CDR2 YYNGEE. The CDR3 is made up of 15 amino acids. The ends lost 4 bases at V and 5 bases at J; junction bases unmatched: 7. CDR3 protein: CASSPGQGGTGELFF. CDR3 sequence (DNA): TGTGCCAGCAGCCCAGGACAGGGCGGGACCGGGGAGCTGTTTTTT.

This clonotype was observed at least ten times. The chain has TRBV29-1 and TRBJ2-5; D is perhaps TRBD2 (7 bases). Germline V CDR1 and CDR2: SQVTM, ANQGSEA. Trimming left V 0 bases short and J 5 bases short, with 13 bases between. The CDR3 runs 14 residues. CDR3 loop: CSVEETGGMETQYF. DNA for the CDR3: TGCAGCGTTGAAGAAACGGGGGGCATGGAGACCCAGTACTTC.

This chain links TRBV18 with TRBJ2-2; perhaps TRBD1 as D (6 bases). Germline V gene data show CDR1 as KGHSH and CDR2 as LQKENI. With 5 bases removed from V and 2 bases from J, the gap between germline ends came to 15 bases. The CDR3 consists of 16 residues. CDR3 in amino acids: CASSLLRDINTGELFF. The CDR3 DNA follows: TGTGCCAGCTCATTACTCCGGGACATAAACACCGGGGAGCTGTTTTTT.

This clonotype has a handful of counts. An end of the junction differs from the germline gene, which may be a read error. The chain is built from TRBV3-1 and TRBJ1-2, with D unresolved. The CDR3 consists of 12 residues. Per germline, CDR1 LGHDT and CDR2 YNNKEL (reference sequence). The chain's CDR3 is CASSQGEANSLF. The CDR3 DNA reads TGTGCCAGCAGCCAAGGAGAGGCGAACAGCCTCTTC.

This clonotype was recorded at least ten times. V usage is TRBV28 and J usage is TRBJ2-7; tentatively, D is TRBD1 (6 bases). CDR1 and CDR2 from the germline V gene are MDHEN and SYDVKM. The CDR3 contains 15 residues. Between the trimmed V and J ends, which lost 5 bases and 0 bases, there was a span of 14 bases. CDR3 protein: CASSVQGSNSYEQYF. The CDR3 nucleotides read TGTGCCAGCAGTGTACAGGGTTCGAACTCCTACGAGCAGTACTTC.

There are many counts of this clonotype. The CDR3 sequence: CASSAGVNEQFF. The CDR3 DNA sequence: TGCGCCAGCAGCGCAGGTGTCAATGAGCAGTTCTTC. J is TRBJ2-1 and V is TRBV5-1; D remains unclear. CDR3 length equals 12 residues. The V end was cut by 4 bases, the J end by 6 bases, with 8 bases between. Germline V gene sequence: CDR1 SGHRS, CDR2 YFSETQ.

This clonotype was detected only a few times. The rearrangement links TRBV20-1 to TRBJ2-3; 7 nucleotides align to TRBD2. V lost 3 bases and J lost 2; bases outside the gene matches: 8. Looked up from germline, CDR1 is DFQATT and CDR2 is SNEGSKA (reference sequence). The CDR3 extends over 15 amino acids. The CDR3 DNA sequence: TGCAGTGCTAGTTTCCCTAGCGGACACACAGATACGCAGTATTTT. Its translation is CSASFPSGHTDTQYF.

This clonotype has a count of ten or more. CDR3 in DNA: TGTGCCAGCAGTCCTCCCGGAAGGGAGGATGAGCAGTTCTTC. The encoded protein is CASSPPGREDEQFF. The rearrangement links TRBV7-9 to TRBJ2-1, with D possibly TRBD2 on 6 matching bases. Germline V gives CDR1 SEHNR, CDR2 FQNEAQ (reference sequence). This CDR3 is built from 14 residues. V lost 6 bases and J 8 bases, leaving 17 bases between the germline ends.

This clonotype came up a few times. V and J are TRBV6-6 and TRBJ1-2; 10 bases align to TRBD1. With V trimmed by 2 bases and J by 4 bases, 10 bases remained unmatched. CDR1 and CDR2 (germline): MNHNY, SVGAGI (reference sequence). This CDR3 is 17 amino acids long. CDR3 bases: TGTGCCAGCAGTTACGCAAAGGGACAGGGGACATTCTATGGCTACACCTTC. It is translated as CASSYAKGQGTFYGYTF.

This clonotype was counted many times. The chain is built from TRBV5-1 and TRBJ2-1; 7 nucleotides agree with TRBD1. The V gene end was trimmed by 0 bases and the J gene end by 7 bases; junction bases not matched to a gene: 16. CDR1 is SGHRS and CDR2 is YFSETQ in the germline V gene. The CDR3 length is 18 residues. CDR3 in DNA: TGCGCCAGCAGCTTGGAAGGGCCCGACAGGGTCATTTTGAATGAGCAGTTCTTC. Translating it yields CASSLEGPDRVILNEQFF. Based on the CDR3 plus reference TRBV5-1 and TRBJ2-1, the full variable domain is KAGVTQTPRYLIKTRGQQVTLSCSPISGHRSVSWYQQTPGQGLQFLFEYFSETQRNKGNFPGRFSGRQFSNSRSEMNVSTLELGDSALYLCASSLEGPDRVILNEQFFGPGTRLTVL.

This clonotype appeared a few times. CDR3 in DNA: TGCAGCGTTTGCACGGGGGGCGGTGAGCAGTTCTTC. Protein sequence: CSVCTGGGEQFF. The chain links TRBV29-1 to TRBJ2-1; TRBD2 is a possible D gene (7 bases). Trimming left V 5 bases short and J 9 bases short, with 14 bases between. CDR1 and CDR2 (germline): SQVTM, ANQGSEA. This CDR3 contains 12 residues.

This clonotype was seen only a few times. This chain links TRBV6-1 with TRBJ2-5; 7 bases match TRBD1. In germline, CDR1 is MNHNS, CDR2 SASEGT. The CDR3 has 13 amino acids. V dropped 9 bases and J dropped 2; count of bases not matched to a gene: 6. The CDR3 sequence: CASKMTGQETQYF. For the CDR3, the DNA is TGTGCCAGTAAAATGACAGGGCAAGAGACCCAGTACTTC.

This clonotype was found many times. This chain links TRBV5-1 with TRBJ1-1, with 7 bases lining up with TRBD1. V shed 0 bases, J shed 4 bases, and the junction held 6 bases outside the gene matches. Germline CDR1 reads SGHRS; CDR2 reads YFSETQ. There are 15 residues in the CDR3. The CDR3 loop reads CASSLAEGAGTEAFF. In DNA, the CDR3 is TGCGCCAGCAGCTTGGCCGAGGGGGCAGGCACTGAAGCTTTCTTT.

This clonotype was detected many times. The chain carries TRBV7-8 and TRBJ2-1; 8 bases are a match to TRBD1. Germline CDR1 and CDR2: SGHVS and FQNEAQ. Germline trimming cut 3 bases from V and 0 bases from J; bases unmatched to any gene: 4. The CDR3 is made up of 16 amino acids. Written as DNA, the CDR3 is TGTGCCAGCAGCTTTCGCGACAGGGGCTCCTACAATGAGCAGTTCTTC. Amino acid sequence: CASSFRDRGSYNEQFF.